Listed here are 14 T cell receptor beta chains from one sample, sequenced in a study of identical twins. TCRdb redid the calling of the 5' RACE reads with MiXCR, one entry per CDR3 protein. Of around 960,000 distinct CDR3 sequences listed, 9% to 15% were seen once; the top ten hold about 1.5%. The same data also contributed to another study, on yellow fever vaccine responses in identical twins.

Sequenced input: PBMCs. The receptors stem from a woman under 30 in good health.

The chain recombines TRBV6-2 or TRBV6-3 with TRBJ2-2; 10 bases are a match to TRBD2. V trimming: 0 bases; J trimming: 0 bases; junction bases outside the gene matches: 10. Germline V gene lookup returns CDR1 MNHEY and CDR2 SVGEGT. The CDR3 length is 20 residues. Here the CDR3 DNA reads TGTGCCAGCAGTTACTCCCGGACAGCAGCGGGAGGGCCGAACACCGGGGAGCTGTTTTTT. Its translation: CASSYSRTAAGGPNTGELFF.

The chain recombines TRBV6-5 with TRBJ1-1; D is perhaps TRBD1 (5 bases). V lost 1 base, J lost 5 bases, and 23 bases lay in between. The CDR3 totals 18 residues. Per the germline V gene, CDR1 is MNHEY and CDR2 is SVGAGI. CDR3 in amino acids: CASSYFSGVSRRGTEAFF. The CDR3 nucleotides are TGTGCCAGCAGTTACTTTTCGGGGGTTTCTAGGAGGGGAACTGAAGCTTTCTTT.

This clonotype was seen a few times. The genes are TRBV20-1 and TRBJ1-1; TRBD1 might be the D (6 bases). The germline gives CDR1 DFQATT, CDR2 SNEGSKA (reference sequence). The CDR3 loop spans 13 amino acids. V was cut by 5 bases and J by 4 bases, with 14 bases left in between. CDR3 in DNA: TGCAGTGCTCGGAGGCAGGGGACCACTGAAGCTTTCTTT. Amino acids: CSARRQGTTEAFF.

This clonotype was observed a handful of times. The CDR3 spells CASSLVPLYNEQFF. In nucleotides, the CDR3 is TGTGCCAGCAGCTTAGTTCCTTTATACAATGAGCAGTTCTTC. This chain connects TRBV11-2 to TRBJ2-1; D gene ambiguous. This CDR3 has 14 residues. CDR1 is SGHAT, CDR2 FQNNGV, per germline. V was clipped by 1 base and J by 4 bases, with 8 bases between them.

This clonotype was recorded a few times. The rearrangement links TRBV3-1 to TRBJ1-4; D gene unclear. CDR3 length: 13 amino acids. V lost 8 bases and J lost 8, with 15 bases in between. Germline V gene lookup returns CDR1 LGHDT and CDR2 YNNKEL (reference sequence). CDR3 sequence: CASSITLSEKLFF. In DNA form, the CDR3 reads TGTGCCAGCTCGATCACCTTGTCGGAAAAACTGTTTTTT.

The genes are TRBV5-1 and TRBJ1-2; tentative D call: TRBD1 (5 bases). The V gene lost 2 bases and the J gene lost 3 bases, with 8 bases spanning the gap. The CDR3 is made up of 13 amino acids. Germline CDR1 reads SGHRS; CDR2 reads YFSETQ. In DNA form, the CDR3 reads TGCGCCAGCAGCTTACAGGCAGACTATGGCTACACCTTC. It codes for CASSLQADYGYTF.

This clonotype has ten or more counts. The rearrangement links TRBV6-1 to TRBJ2-3, with D unresolved. V lost 2 bases, J lost 2 bases, and 2 bases lay in between. From germline, CDR1 is MNHNS and CDR2 SASEGT. This CDR3 comprises 12 residues. CDR3 bases: TGTGCCAGCAGTGAAAACACAGATACGCAGTATTTT. Protein product: CASSENTDTQYF.

In its sample, this clonotype was seen a few times. The chain recombines TRBV12-3 or TRBV12-4 with TRBJ2-7, with D perhaps matching TRBD1 (5 bases). The CDR3 is 15 residues long. V was shortened by 6 bases and J by 1 base, with 16 bases between the two germline ends. The DNA for the CDR3 is TGTGCCAGCAGGAAGACAGTGTCCGTTTCCTACGAGCAGTACTTC. Its protein product is CASRKTVSVSYEQYF.

The chain joins TRBV20-1 to TRBJ1-6, with 12 bases fitting TRBD1. The CDR3 is 15 amino acids. Germline CDR1 DFQATT, CDR2 SNEGSKA (reference sequence). Trimming at V came to 6 bases and at J to 4 bases, leaving 4 bases not matched to a gene. CDR3 sequence (DNA): TGCAGTGCACGGGACAGGGGGCTTTATAATTCACCCCTCCACTTT. Translated: CSARDRGLYNSPLHF.

This clonotype has a count of ten or more. The V call is TRBV5-6, the J call TRBJ2-5, with TRBD1 matching 8 bases. Germline trimming cut 2 bases from V and 4 bases from J; bases unmatched to any gene: 10. CDR3 length: 16 residues. Germline-derived CDR1 and CDR2 are SGHDT and YYEEEE. In nucleotides, the CDR3 is TGTGCCAGCAGCTTCTTAGACAGGGGAGAAAGAGAGACCCAGTACTTC. Encoded protein: CASSFLDRGERETQYF.

The gene calls are TRBV6-1 and TRBJ2-1, with TRBD2 identical over 10 bases. CDR1 and CDR2 (germline): MNHNS, SASEGT. The CDR3 contains 15 residues. V shed 6 bases, J shed 5 bases, and the junction held 7 bases outside the gene matches. The CDR3 sequence: CASRTTSGRNNEQFF. In DNA form, the CDR3 reads TGTGCCAGCAGGACGACTAGCGGGCGAAACAATGAGCAGTTCTTC.

The chain links TRBV3-1 to TRBJ2-7, with a tentative D call TRBD1 (5 bases). Germline CDR1 LGHDT, CDR2 YNNKEL (reference sequence). Trimming removed 5 bases from V and 0 bases from J, with 14 bases in between. This CDR3 is 15 amino acids long. The CDR3 DNA reads as TGTGCCAGCAGCGCGCCGATACAGGACTCCTACGAGCAGTACTTC. This codes for CASSAPIQDSYEQYF.

This clonotype was observed at least ten times. The chain combines TRBV20-1 with TRBJ2-1, with a weak D call TRBD1 (6 bases). Germline V gene data show CDR1 as DFQATT and CDR2 as SNEGSKA (reference sequence). Trimming cost V 3 bases and J 3 bases, with 12 bases left between them. This CDR3 is built from 14 residues. For the CDR3, the DNA is TGCAGTGCTAGTCTTTCCAGGGGCTACAATGAGCAGTTCTTC. This gives the protein CSASLSRGYNEQFF.

The chain couples TRBV11-3 to TRBJ2-7; 9 bases line up with TRBD1. V lost 4 bases, J lost 2 bases, and 9 bases stayed unmatched. Germline CDR1 is SGHNT and CDR2 is YENEEA. The CDR3 has 16 amino acids. The CDR3 region has the DNA TGTGCCAGCAGCTCCAAGCAGGGACAGGGAGCCTACGAGCAGTACTTC. It yields the protein CASSSKQGQGAYEQYF.